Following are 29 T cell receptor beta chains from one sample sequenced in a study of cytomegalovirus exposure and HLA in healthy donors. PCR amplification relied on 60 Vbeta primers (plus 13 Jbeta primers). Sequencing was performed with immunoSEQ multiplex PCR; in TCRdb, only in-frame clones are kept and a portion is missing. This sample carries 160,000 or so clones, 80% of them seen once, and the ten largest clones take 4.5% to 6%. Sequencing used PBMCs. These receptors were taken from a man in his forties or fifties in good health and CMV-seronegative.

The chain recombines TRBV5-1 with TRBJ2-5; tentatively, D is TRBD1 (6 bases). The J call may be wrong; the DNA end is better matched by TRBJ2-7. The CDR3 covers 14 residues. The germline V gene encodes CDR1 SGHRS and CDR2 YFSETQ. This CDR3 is CASSQWKTGDEQYF. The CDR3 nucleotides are TGCGCCAGCAGCCAGTGGAAGACAGGCGACGAGCAGTACTTC.

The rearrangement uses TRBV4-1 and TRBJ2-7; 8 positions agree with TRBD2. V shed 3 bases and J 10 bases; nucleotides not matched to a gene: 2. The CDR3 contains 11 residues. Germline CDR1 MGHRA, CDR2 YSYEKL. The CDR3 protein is CASSQRGAQYF. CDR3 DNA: TGCGCCAGCAGCCAGCGGGGGGCCCAGTACTTC.

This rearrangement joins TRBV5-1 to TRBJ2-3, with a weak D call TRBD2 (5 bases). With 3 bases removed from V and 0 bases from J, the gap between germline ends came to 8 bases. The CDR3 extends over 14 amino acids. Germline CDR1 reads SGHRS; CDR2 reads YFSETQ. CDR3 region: CASSSLASTDTQYF. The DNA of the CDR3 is TGCGCCAGCAGCTCATTAGCGAGCACAGATACGCAGTATTTT. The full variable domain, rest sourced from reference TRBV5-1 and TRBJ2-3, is KAGVTQTPRYLIKTRGQQVTLSCSPISGHRSVSWYQQTPGQGLQFLFEYFSETQRNKGNFPGRFSGRQFSNSRSEMNVSTLELGDSALYLCASSSLASTDTQYFGPGTRLTVL.

CDR3 nucleotide sequence: TGTGCCAGCAGTGAAGTTGACAGGGTAGGCACAGATACGCAGTATTTT. This translates into CASSEVDRVGTDTQYF. V usage is TRBV2 and J usage is TRBJ2-3; 7 bases align to TRBD1. This CDR3 region has 16 residues. The germline V gene has CDR1 SNHLY and CDR2 FYNNEI. V was pared by 1 base and J by 1 base, with 5 bases of the junction left unmatched.

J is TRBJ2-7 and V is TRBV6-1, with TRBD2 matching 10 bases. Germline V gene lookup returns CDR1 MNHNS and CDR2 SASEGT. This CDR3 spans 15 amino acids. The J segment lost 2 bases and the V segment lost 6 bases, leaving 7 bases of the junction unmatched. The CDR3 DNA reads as TGTGCCAGCAGAGGAACCGGGACTAGCGCCTACGAGCAGTACTTC. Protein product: CASRGTGTSAYEQYF.

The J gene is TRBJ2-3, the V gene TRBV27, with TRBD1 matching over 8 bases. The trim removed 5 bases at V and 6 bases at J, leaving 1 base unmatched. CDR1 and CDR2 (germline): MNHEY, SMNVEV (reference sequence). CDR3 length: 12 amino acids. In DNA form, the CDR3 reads TGTGCCAGCAGTCGACAGGGGGATACGCAGTATTTT. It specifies CASSRQGDTQYF.

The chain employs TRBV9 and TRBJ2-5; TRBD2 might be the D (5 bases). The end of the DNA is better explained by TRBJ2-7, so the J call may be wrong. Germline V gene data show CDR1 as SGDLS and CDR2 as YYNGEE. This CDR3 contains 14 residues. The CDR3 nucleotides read TGTGCCAGCAGCGCAGTTAGCGACTCCTACGAGCAGTACTTC. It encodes CASSAVSDSYEQYF.

CDR3 DNA sequence: TGTGCCAGCAGCTTATCGACAGGGGGGCAAGAGACCCAGTACTTC. Its translation is CASSLSTGGQETQYF. The V and J genes are TRBV7-8 and TRBJ2-5, with 9 nucleotides matching TRBD1. The CDR3 sequence is 15 residues long. In germline, CDR1 is SGHVS, CDR2 FQNEAQ. V was pared by 2 bases and J by 2 bases, with 3 bases of the junction left unmatched. Using reference TRBV7-8 and TRBJ2-5 for the parts outside the CDR3, the full variable domain is GAGVSQSPRYKVAKRGQDVALRCDPISGHVSLFWYQQALGQGPEFLTYFQNEAQLDKSGLPSDRFFAERPEGSVSTLKIQRTQQEDSAVYLCASSLSTGGQETQYFGPGTRLLVL.

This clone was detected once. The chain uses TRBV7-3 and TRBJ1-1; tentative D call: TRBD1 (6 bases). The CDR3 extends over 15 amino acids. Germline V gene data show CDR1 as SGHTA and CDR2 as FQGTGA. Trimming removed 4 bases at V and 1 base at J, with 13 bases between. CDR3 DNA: TGTGCCAGCAGCTCAGACTCAGGGGCGAACACTGAAGCTTTCTTT. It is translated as CASSSDSGANTEAFF.

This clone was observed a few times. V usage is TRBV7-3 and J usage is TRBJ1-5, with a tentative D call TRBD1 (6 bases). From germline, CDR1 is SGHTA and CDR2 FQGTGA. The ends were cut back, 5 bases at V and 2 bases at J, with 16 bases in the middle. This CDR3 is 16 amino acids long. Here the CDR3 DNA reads TGTGCCAGCAGCGCCCCCCGAGGGGGGGGCAATCAGCCCCAGCATTTT. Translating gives CASSAPRGGGNQPQHF. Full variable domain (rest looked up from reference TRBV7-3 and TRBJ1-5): GAGVSQTPSNKVTEKGKYVELRCDPISGHTALYWYRQSLGQGPEFLIYFQGTGAADDSGLPNDRFFAVRPEGSVSTLKIQRTERGDSAVYLCASSAPRGGGNQPQHFGDGTRLSIL.

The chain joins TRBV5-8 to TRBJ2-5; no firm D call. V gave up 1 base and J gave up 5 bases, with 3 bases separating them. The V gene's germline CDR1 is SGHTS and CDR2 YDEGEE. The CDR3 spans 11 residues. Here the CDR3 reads CASSLLETQYF. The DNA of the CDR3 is TGTGCCAGCAGCTTGCTGGAGACCCAGTACTTC.

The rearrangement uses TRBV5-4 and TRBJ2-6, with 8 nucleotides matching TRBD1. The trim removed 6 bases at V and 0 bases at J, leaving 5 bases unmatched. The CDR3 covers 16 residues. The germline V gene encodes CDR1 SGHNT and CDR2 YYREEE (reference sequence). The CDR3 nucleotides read TGTGCCAGCAACCCGGGACAGGCCTCTGGGGCCAACGTCCTGACTTTC. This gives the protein CASNPGQASGANVLTF.

For the CDR3, the DNA is TGCAGCGTTGATCATTCCGGGGGCGGTCGGCGGGGGGAGACCCAGTACTTC. Translating gives CSVDHSGGGRRGETQYF. J is TRBJ2-5 and V is TRBV29-1, with TRBD2 as a possible D gene (7 bases). CDR3 size: 17 residues. Germline CDR1 reads SQVTM; CDR2 reads ANQGSEA. Trimming pared 3 bases from V and 5 bases from J, leaving 25 bases between.

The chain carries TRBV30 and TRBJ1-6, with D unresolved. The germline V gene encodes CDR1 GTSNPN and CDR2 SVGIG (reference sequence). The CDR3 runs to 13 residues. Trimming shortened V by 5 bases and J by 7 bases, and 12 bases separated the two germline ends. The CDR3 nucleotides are TGTGCCTGGCAGGAGGAAGGAAATTCACCCCTCCACTTT. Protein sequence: CAWQEEGNSPLHF.

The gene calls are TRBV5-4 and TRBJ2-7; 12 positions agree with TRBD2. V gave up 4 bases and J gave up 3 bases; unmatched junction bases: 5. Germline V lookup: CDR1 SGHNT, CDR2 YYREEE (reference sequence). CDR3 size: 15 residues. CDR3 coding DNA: TGTGCCAGCAGCACGATGACTAGCGGGAGCTACGAGCAGTACTTC. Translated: CASSTMTSGSYEQYF.

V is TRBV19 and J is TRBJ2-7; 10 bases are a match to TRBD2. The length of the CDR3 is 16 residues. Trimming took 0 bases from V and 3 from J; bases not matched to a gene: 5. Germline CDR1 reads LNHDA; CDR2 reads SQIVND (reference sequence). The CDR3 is CASSIDSASGSYEQYF. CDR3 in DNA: TGTGCCAGTAGTATAGATTCGGCTAGCGGGAGCTACGAGCAGTACTTC.

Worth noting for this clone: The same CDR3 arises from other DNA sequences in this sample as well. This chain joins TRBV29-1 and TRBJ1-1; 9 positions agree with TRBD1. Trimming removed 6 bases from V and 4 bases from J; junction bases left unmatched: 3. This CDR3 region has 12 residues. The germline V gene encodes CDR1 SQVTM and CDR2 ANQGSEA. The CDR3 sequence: CSVETGGTEAFF. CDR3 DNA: TGCAGCGTCGAGACAGGGGGCACTGAAGCTTTCTTT.

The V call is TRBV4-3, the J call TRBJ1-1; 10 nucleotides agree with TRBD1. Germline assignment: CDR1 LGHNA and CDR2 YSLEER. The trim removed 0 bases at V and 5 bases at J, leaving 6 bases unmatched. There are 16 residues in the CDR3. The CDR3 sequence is CASSQEWGQGLTEAFF. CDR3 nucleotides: TGCGCCAGCAGCCAAGAGTGGGGACAGGGGCTGACTGAAGCTTTCTTT.

The CDR3 loop is CSVGGQMNTEAFF. The CDR3 DNA is TGCAGCGTGGGGGGACAGATGAACACTGAAGCTTTCTTT. The chain joins TRBV29-1 to TRBJ1-1; 7 nucleotides align to TRBD1. Germline assignment: CDR1 SQVTM and CDR2 ANQGSEA. The CDR3 has 13 amino acids. J was trimmed by 0 bases and V by 6 bases; bases with no gene match: 4.

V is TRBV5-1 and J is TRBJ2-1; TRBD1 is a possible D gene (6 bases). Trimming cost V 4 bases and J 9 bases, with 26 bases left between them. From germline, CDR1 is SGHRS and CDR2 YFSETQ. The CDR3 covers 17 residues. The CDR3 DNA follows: TGCGCCAGCAGCCTCAGAATGGGGACAAGCTGGGGTGGTGAGCAGTTCTTC. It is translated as CASSLRMGTSWGGEQFF.

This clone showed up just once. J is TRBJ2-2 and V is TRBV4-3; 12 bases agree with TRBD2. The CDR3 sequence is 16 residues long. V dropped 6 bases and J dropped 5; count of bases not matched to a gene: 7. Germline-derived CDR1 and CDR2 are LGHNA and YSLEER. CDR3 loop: CASRDGLAGGTGELFF. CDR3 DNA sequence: TGCGCCAGCAGGGACGGTCTAGCGGGGGGGACCGGGGAGCTGTTTTTT.

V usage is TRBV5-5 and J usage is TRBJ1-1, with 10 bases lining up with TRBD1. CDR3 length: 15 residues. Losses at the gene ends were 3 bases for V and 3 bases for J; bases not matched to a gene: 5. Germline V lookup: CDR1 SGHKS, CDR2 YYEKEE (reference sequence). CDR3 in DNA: TGTGCCAGCAGCTGGACAGGGGGGCGGGACACTGAAGCTTTCTTT. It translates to CASSWTGGRDTEAFF.

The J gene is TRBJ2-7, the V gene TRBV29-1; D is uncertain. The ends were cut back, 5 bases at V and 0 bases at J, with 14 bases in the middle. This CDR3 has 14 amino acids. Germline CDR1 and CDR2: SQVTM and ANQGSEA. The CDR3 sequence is CSVRQAFSSYEQYF. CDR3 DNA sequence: TGCAGCGTTCGTCAGGCCTTTAGCTCCTACGAGCAGTACTTC.

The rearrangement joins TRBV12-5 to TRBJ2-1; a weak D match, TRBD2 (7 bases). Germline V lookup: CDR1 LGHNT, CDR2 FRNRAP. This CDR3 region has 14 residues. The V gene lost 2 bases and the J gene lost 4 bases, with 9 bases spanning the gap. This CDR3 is CASGLRGAYNEQFF. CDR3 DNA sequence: TGTGCTAGTGGTTTGCGGGGGGCGTACAATGAGCAGTTCTTC.

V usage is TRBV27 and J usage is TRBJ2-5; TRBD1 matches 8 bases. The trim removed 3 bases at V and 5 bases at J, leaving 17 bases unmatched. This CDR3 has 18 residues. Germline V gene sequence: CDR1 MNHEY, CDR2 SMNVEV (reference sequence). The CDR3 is CASSFVSNPGGRGETQYF. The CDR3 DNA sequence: TGTGCCAGCAGTTTTGTCTCCAATCCAGGGGGCAGGGGGGAGACCCAGTACTTC.

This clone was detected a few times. This chain's CDR3 is CASTYASGNEKLFF. The CDR3 DNA follows: TGCGCCAGCACTTACGCTTCAGGGAATGAAAAACTGTTTTTT. This sequence joins TRBV5-1 and TRBJ1-4; weak D call: TRBD1 (5 bases). The ends were cut back, 6 bases at V and 5 bases at J, with 14 bases in the middle. The CDR3 totals 14 residues. Germline V lookup: CDR1 SGHRS, CDR2 YFSETQ.

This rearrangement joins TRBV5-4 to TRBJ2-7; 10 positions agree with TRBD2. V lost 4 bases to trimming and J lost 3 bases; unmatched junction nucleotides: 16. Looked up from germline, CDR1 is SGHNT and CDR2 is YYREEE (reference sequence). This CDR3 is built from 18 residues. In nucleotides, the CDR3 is TGTGCCAGCAGCCAATTTCCTCAAAGGGCTAGCGGGGGCTACGAGCAGTACTTC. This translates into CASSQFPQRASGGYEQYF.

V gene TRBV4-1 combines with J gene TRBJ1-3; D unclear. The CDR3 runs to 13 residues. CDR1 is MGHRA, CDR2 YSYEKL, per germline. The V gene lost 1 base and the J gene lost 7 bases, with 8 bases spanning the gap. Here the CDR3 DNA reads TGCGCCAGCAGCCAAGGACTAGGGAACACCATATATTTT. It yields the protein CASSQGLGNTIYF.

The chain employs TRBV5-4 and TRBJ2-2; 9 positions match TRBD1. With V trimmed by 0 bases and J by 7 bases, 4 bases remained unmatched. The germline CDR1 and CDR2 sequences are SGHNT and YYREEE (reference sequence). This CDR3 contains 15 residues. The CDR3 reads CASSLGTGAIGELFF. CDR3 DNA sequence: TGTGCCAGCAGCTTGGGGACAGGGGCTATCGGGGAGCTGTTTTTT.